This TCR beta chain derives from a study of shared clonotypes between healthy human individuals. CD8 cells classed as naive were CD45RO-negative and positively selected for CCR7, excluding terminally differentiated effector memory CD45RA+ cells. Findings and caveats of the study: Clonotypes which were not shared had lower generation probabilities than clonotypes that all four donors shared.

Concerning this clone: No antigen is known for it.

Several immunoSEQ 96-well plates shared each subset's DNA, each plate a replicate. Profiled with immunoSEQ multiplex PCR; TCRdb holds only in-frame clones, not every one. The sample shows about 2 million clones, about 95% of them seen only once. This clonotype was obtained from a man aged 18-30 years in good health. Sequencing was performed on naive CD8+ T cells sorted from blood.

In DNA, the CDR3 is TGTGCCAGCTTTACAGGGGGCGCAGGGCAGTACTTC. This encodes CASFTGGAGQYF. The chain joins TRBV6-6 to TRBJ2-7, with 9 bases fitting TRBD1. Germline V gene sequence: CDR1 MNHNY, CDR2 SVGAGI (reference sequence). V was clipped by 8 bases and J by 9 bases; unmatched bases: 8. This CDR3 spans 12 amino acids.